These 32 T cell receptor beta chains share one sample of origin, sequenced in a study of blood T cell repertoires in COVID-19. Generated by immunoSEQ multiplex PCR, the TCRdb table keeps only in-frame clones and is missing some. The sample lists about 97,000 clones; roughly 84% were seen once. What was sequenced was peripheral blood. The receptors stem from a human donor in a cohort sampled during active COVID-19.

This sequence joins TRBV3-1 (or the pseudogene TRBV3-2) and TRBJ2-7; 7 bases agree with TRBD2. The CDR3 is 15 residues long. J lost 4 bases, V lost 2 bases, and 8 bases had no gene match. Germline V gene data show CDR1 as LGHDT and CDR2 as YNNKEL (reference sequence). CDR3: CASSQLSGVFYEQYF. CDR3 nucleotide sequence: TGTGCCAGCAGCCAACTGAGCGGGGTTTTTTACGAGCAGTACTTC.

The rearrangement links TRBV7-2 to TRBJ2-7; the D gene is possibly TRBD2 (5 bases). The germline gives CDR1 SGHTA, CDR2 FQGNSA. The V gene lost 0 bases and the J gene lost 6 bases, with 12 bases spanning the gap. CDR3 length: 14 amino acids. The CDR3 sequence: CASSLAFRGSEQYF. CDR3 DNA: TGTGCCAGCAGCTTAGCTTTCCGAGGGTCCGAGCAGTACTTC.

This chain joins TRBV2 and TRBJ2-1, with 9 nucleotides matching TRBD2. The CDR3 is made up of 15 amino acids. V trimming: 7 bases; J trimming: 10 bases; junction bases outside the gene matches: 14. CDR1 is SNHLY, CDR2 FYNNEI, per germline. The chain's CDR3 is CASNQRGAHLGEQFF. The CDR3 nucleotides are TGTGCCAGCAATCAGCGGGGGGCCCATTTGGGGGAGCAGTTCTTC.

This clone was counted a few times. The rearrangement links TRBV7-9 to TRBJ1-6; D may be TRBD1 (6 bases). V was pared by 5 bases and J by 9 bases, with 14 bases between. The CDR3 totals 14 residues. The germline gives CDR1 SEHNR, CDR2 FQNEAQ (reference sequence). The CDR3 DNA reads as TGTGCCAGCAGCCAGGACAGCGGATTTTCACCCCTCCACTTT. This gives the protein CASSQDSGFSPLHF.

CDR3 sequence: CASSPNRGRAGASTDTQYF. The CDR3 DNA reads TGTGCCAGCTCACCGAACCGCGGTCGAGCGGGGGCCAGCACAGATACGCAGTATTTT. V and J are TRBV18 and TRBJ2-3; 8 nucleotides line up with TRBD2. This CDR3 spans 19 amino acids. J was trimmed by 0 bases and V by 3 bases; bases with no gene match: 14. Per germline, CDR1 KGHSH and CDR2 LQKENI. The full variable domain, rest sourced from reference TRBV18 and TRBJ2-3, is NAGVMQNPRHLVRRRGQEARLRCSPMKGHSHVYWYRQLPEEGLKFMVYLQKENIIDESGMPKERFSAEFPKEGPSILRIQQVVRGDSAAYFCASSPNRGRAGASTDTQYFGPGTRLTVL.

The rearrangement joins TRBV6-1 to TRBJ2-1, with 8 bases aligning to TRBD1. Germline CDR1 is MNHNS and CDR2 is SASEGT. This CDR3 contains 15 residues. Trimming at V came to 3 bases and at J to 7 bases, leaving 8 bases not matched to a gene. Written as DNA, the CDR3 is TGTGCCAGCAGTGAGGATCCGGGACAGGCTAATGAGCAGTTCTTC. Its protein product is CASSEDPGQANEQFF.

The chain combines TRBV7-8 with TRBJ2-7; 8 nucleotides agree with TRBD2. Trimming cost V 5 bases and J 2 bases; bases outside gene matches: 11. In germline, CDR1 is SGHVS, CDR2 FQNEAQ. The length of the CDR3 is 16 residues. Here the CDR3 DNA reads TGTGCCAGCAGCCAAAGGGAAGCGGGGGCTACCTACGAGCAGTACTTC. Amino acids: CASSQREAGATYEQYF.

This clone was detected only a few times. This chain connects TRBV3-1 (or the pseudogene TRBV3-2) to TRBJ1-4; 8 bases are shared with TRBD1. This CDR3 spans 15 amino acids. The junction had 7 bases not matched to a gene; V was cut back by 2 bases and J by 8 bases. Looked up from germline, CDR1 is LGHDT and CDR2 is YNNKEL (reference sequence). The CDR3 bases are TGTGCCAGCAGCCAATCCGGACAGGGTTCGGAAAAACTGTTTTTT. Protein sequence: CASSQSGQGSEKLFF.

The V call is TRBV7-9, the J call TRBJ2-1, with 8 bases identical to TRBD2. The J segment lost 0 bases and the V segment lost 4 bases, leaving 8 bases of the junction unmatched. This CDR3 is built from 17 residues. CDR1 and CDR2 (germline): SEHNR, FQNEAQ (reference sequence). The DNA for the CDR3 is TGTGCCAGCAGCTCCCCCGGGGGGGAAAGCTCCTACAATGAGCAGTTCTTC. Translated, it gives CASSSPGGESSYNEQFF.

The V call is TRBV7-2, the J call TRBJ2-5; 8 bases fit TRBD2. Germline lookup yields CDR1 SGHTA and CDR2 FQGNSA. V shed 1 base, J shed 4 bases, and the junction held 8 bases outside the gene matches. This CDR3 has 16 amino acids. The CDR3 DNA sequence: TGTGCCAGCAGCTTAGGTGGGACTAGGTTAGGAGAGACCCAGTACTTC. Its protein product is CASSLGGTRLGETQYF.

This rearrangement joins TRBV6-5 to TRBJ2-1, with TRBD2 identical over 9 bases. Germline V gene lookup returns CDR1 MNHEY and CDR2 SVGAGI. V shed 6 bases and J 3 bases; nucleotides not matched to a gene: 3. The CDR3 sequence is 14 residues long. The CDR3 coding sequence is TGTGCCAGCAGAAGCGGGGGGTACTACAATGAGCAGTTCTTC. It encodes CASRSGGYYNEQFF.

The chain uses TRBV28 and TRBJ2-2; no reliable D call. Germline V gene sequence: CDR1 MDHEN, CDR2 SYDVKM. This CDR3 comprises 15 residues. Deletions cut 7 bases from V and 2 bases from J, with 14 bases between. In DNA form, the CDR3 reads TGTGCCAGCACCCTACGGGTACCAAACACCGGGGAGCTGTTTTTT. As protein: CASTLRVPNTGELFF.

The gene calls are TRBV28 and TRBJ1-2, with no clear D. CDR1 is MDHEN, CDR2 SYDVKM, per germline. Trimming pared 3 bases from V and 4 bases from J, leaving 6 bases between. CDR3 length equals 12 residues. Written as DNA, the CDR3 is TGTGCCAGCAGTTTTAGGAGCTATGGCTACACCTTC. Translation gives CASSFRSYGYTF.

The rearrangement links TRBV28 to TRBJ2-5, with D maybe TRBD2 (5 bases). Looked up from germline, CDR1 is MDHEN and CDR2 is SYDVKM. This CDR3 spans 13 amino acids. Trimming removed 6 bases at V and 0 bases at J, with 8 bases between. The CDR3 DNA reads as TGTGCCAGCAGGCGGGCGAACCAAGAGACCCAGTACTTC. The encoded protein is CASRRANQETQYF.

This chain connects TRBV6-6 to TRBJ2-7; the D gene is possibly TRBD1 (6 bases). Germline CDR1 and CDR2: MNHNY and SVGAGI (reference sequence). The CDR3 contains 14 residues. The V and J ends lost 6 bases and 3 bases respectively, with 15 bases between them. CDR3 DNA: TGTGCCAGCAGAAATCAGGGGCCTGACTACGAGCAGTACTTC. It is translated as CASRNQGPDYEQYF.

The rearrangement links TRBV19 to TRBJ1-2; D is perhaps TRBD1 (6 bases). CDR1 is LNHDA, CDR2 SQIVND, per germline (reference sequence). Trimming took 4 bases from V and 6 from J, leaving 12 bases between them. The CDR3 sequence is 13 residues long. In DNA form, the CDR3 reads TGTGCCAGTAGTACACGGGCAGGGGATGGCTACACCTTC. Translation gives CASSTRAGDGYTF.

The CDR3 nucleotides are TGCGCCAGCAGCCAAGTTATCCGGCGGACCGGGGAGCTGTTTTTT. It yields the protein CASSQVIRRTGELFF. The chain recombines TRBV4-1 with TRBJ2-2; D not certain. CDR1 is MGHRA, CDR2 YSYEKL, per germline. The CDR3 runs to 15 residues. V lost 1 base and J lost 5, with 11 bases in between.

V gene TRBV2 combines with J gene TRBJ2-7; a weak D match, TRBD2 (7 bases). This CDR3 contains 14 residues. The V and J ends lost 3 bases and 6 bases respectively, with 15 bases between them. Germline V lookup: CDR1 SNHLY, CDR2 FYNNEI. The CDR3 reads CASSDSNREGEQYF. The CDR3 DNA is TGTGCCAGCAGTGATTCCAACAGGGAGGGCGAGCAGTACTTC. The variable domain in full, completed from reference TRBV2 and TRBJ2-7, reads EPEVTQTPSHQVTQMGQEVILRCVPISNHLYFYWYRQILGQKVEFLVSFYNNEISEKSEIFDDQFSVERPDGSNFTLKIRSTKLEDSAMYFCASSDSNREGEQYFGPGTRLTVT.

The CDR3 DNA reads as TGTGCCAGTCGGGGGGCGGGGGGCTTGAACACCGGGGAGCTGTTTTTT. Its translation: CASRGAGGLNTGELFF. V is TRBV19 and J is TRBJ2-2; TRBD2 aligns across 8 bases. CDR1 is LNHDA and CDR2 is SQIVND in the germline V gene (reference sequence). V lost 8 bases to trimming and J lost 1 base; unmatched junction nucleotides: 9. The CDR3 is 16 residues long.

The chain carries TRBV27 and TRBJ1-1, with 7 positions matching TRBD1. J was trimmed by 4 bases and V by 6 bases; bases with no gene match: 17. The V gene's germline CDR1 is MNHEY and CDR2 SMNVEV (reference sequence). This CDR3 comprises 17 residues. This CDR3 is CASRTLYRGRGSTEAFF. DNA of the CDR3: TGTGCCAGCAGAACCCTCTACAGGGGTCGAGGAAGCACTGAAGCTTTCTTT.

The rearrangement links TRBV12-5 to TRBJ2-1; 12 bases map to TRBD2. From germline, CDR1 is LGHNT and CDR2 FRNRAP. V shed 1 base and J 5 bases; nucleotides not matched to a gene: 6. The CDR3 spans 17 residues. The CDR3, as DNA: TGTGCTAGTGGTTTGGCCGCGGGACTAGCGGGCCACAATGAGCAGTTCTTC. Its translation: CASGLAAGLAGHNEQFF.

The chain has TRBV5-1 and TRBJ1-2, with D maybe TRBD1 (5 bases). The CDR3 contains 13 residues. V was cut by 1 base and J by 2 bases, with 6 bases left in between. Germline CDR1 is SGHRS and CDR2 is YFSETQ. The chain's CDR3 is CASSLQGNYGYTF. As DNA, the CDR3 is TGCGCCAGCAGCTTGCAGGGAAACTATGGCTACACCTTC.

This rearrangement joins TRBV24-1 to TRBJ1-2, with D uncertain. V gave up 12 bases and J gave up 2 bases, with 15 bases separating them. The CDR3 is 13 residues long. Germline V gene sequence: CDR1 KGHDR, CDR2 SFDVKD. This chain's CDR3 is CAGCCGENYGYTF. CDR3 DNA sequence: TGTGCCGGCTGCTGCGGAGAAAACTATGGCTACACCTTC.

As to this clone: An end of the junction does not agree with germline; a read error may underlie this. This chain joins TRBV5-5 and TRBJ2-7; D is perhaps TRBD1 (6 bases). Germline loops: CDR1 SGHKS, CDR2 YYEKEE (reference sequence). This CDR3 spans 15 amino acids. CDR3 in amino acids: CTSSLAGRTVYEQYF. The DNA for the CDR3 is TGTACCAGCAGCTTGGCTGGAAGGACAGTATACGAGCAGTACTTC.

V is TRBV6-5 and J is TRBJ2-7; 8 bases align to TRBD1. CDR1 and CDR2 from the germline V gene are MNHEY and SVGAGI. The CDR3 has 15 amino acids. V shed 9 bases and J 7 bases; nucleotides not matched to a gene: 17. The CDR3 spells CASTSPGQGAGEQYF. CDR3 sequence (DNA): TGTGCCAGTACGTCCCCTGGGCAGGGGGCAGGTGAGCAGTACTTC.

The chain uses TRBV7-3 and TRBJ2-5; D is unclear. The CDR3 has 13 residues. In germline, CDR1 is SGHTA, CDR2 FQGTGA. V lost 5 bases to trimming and J lost 5 bases, with 12 bases between them. Written as DNA, the CDR3 is TGTGCCAGCAGCCCCAGCAGGTTGGAGACCCAGTACTTC. Translation gives CASSPSRLETQYF. The full variable domain, in which reference TRBV7-3 and TRBJ2-5 provide the parts outside the CDR3, is GAGVSQTPSNKVTEKGKYVELRCDPISGHTALYWYRQSLGQGPEFLIYFQGTGAADDSGLPNDRFFAVRPEGSVSTLKIQRTERGDSAVYLCASSPSRLETQYFGPGTRLLVL.

The chain combines TRBV7-8 with TRBJ2-1, with 7 bases that match TRBD2. Germline CDR1 SGHVS, CDR2 FQNEAQ. The V and J ends lost 1 base and 3 bases, in that order; junction bases with no gene match: 9. There are 17 residues in the CDR3. The CDR3: CASSLGGRGENYNEQFF. The CDR3, as DNA: TGTGCCAGCAGCTTAGGGGGCCGGGGGGAGAACTACAATGAGCAGTTCTTC.

The chain couples TRBV6-5 to TRBJ2-7, with 12 bases lining up with TRBD2. The V gene's germline CDR1 is MNHEY and CDR2 SVGAGI. Trimming took 0 bases from V and 6 from J; bases not matched to a gene: 3. The CDR3 runs 15 residues. CDR3: CASSYSTSGGGEQYF. CDR3 bases: TGTGCCAGCAGTTACTCGACTAGCGGGGGAGGCGAGCAGTACTTC.

CDR3 amino acids: CASSEGQVGSSGNTIYF. CDR3 DNA: TGTGCCAGCAGTGAAGGACAGGTTGGCTCCTCTGGAAACACCATATATTTT. V is TRBV6-1 and J is TRBJ1-3, with D possibly being TRBD1 (6 bases). Germline values: CDR1 MNHNS, CDR2 SASEGT. Trimming removed 1 base at V and 0 bases at J, with 13 bases between. The CDR3 loop spans 17 amino acids.

This clone was observed once. The CDR3 region is CSVVASGLDEQYF. The CDR3 nucleotides are TGCAGCGTTGTGGCGAGCGGGCTCGACGAGCAGTACTTC. This chain uses TRBV29-1 with TRBJ2-7, with D possibly matching TRBD2 (6 bases). Germline values: CDR1 SQVTM, CDR2 ANQGSEA. Trimming stripped 4 bases from V and 5 bases from J, with 15 bases between. The CDR3 loop spans 13 amino acids.

V gene TRBV5-4 combines with J gene TRBJ2-3; 11 bases fit TRBD2. Germline CDR1 is SGHNT and CDR2 is YYREEE (reference sequence). With V trimmed by 2 bases and J by 2 bases, 7 bases remained unmatched. This CDR3 spans 17 amino acids. The CDR3 spells CASSLTGTSGFTDTQYF. The DNA for the CDR3 is TGTGCCAGCAGCTTAACCGGGACTAGCGGATTCACAGATACGCAGTATTTT.

The chain couples TRBV18 to TRBJ1-5; D is unclear. Per the germline V gene, CDR1 is KGHSH and CDR2 is LQKENI. This CDR3 contains 13 residues. Between the trimmed V and J ends, which lost 5 bases and 6 bases, there was a span of 11 bases. DNA for the CDR3: TGTGCCAGCTCATTTAGGGCGGGTCAGCCCCAGCATTTT. It codes for CASSFRAGQPQHF.